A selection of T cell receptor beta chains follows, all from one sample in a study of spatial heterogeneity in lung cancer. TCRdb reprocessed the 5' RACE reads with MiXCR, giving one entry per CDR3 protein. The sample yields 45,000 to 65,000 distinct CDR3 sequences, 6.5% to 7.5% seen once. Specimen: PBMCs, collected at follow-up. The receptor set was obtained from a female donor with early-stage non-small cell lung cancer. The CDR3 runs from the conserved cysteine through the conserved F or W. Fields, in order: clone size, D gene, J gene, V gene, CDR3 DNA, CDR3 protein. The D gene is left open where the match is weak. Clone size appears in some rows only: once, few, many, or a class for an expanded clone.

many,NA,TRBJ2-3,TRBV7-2,TGTGCCAGCAGCTCCCTCGGGGGCCAGAGCACAGATACGCAGTATTTT,CASSSLGGQSTDTQYF
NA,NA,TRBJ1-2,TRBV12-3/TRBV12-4,TGTGCCAGCAGTTTAAAGGATAACTATGGCTACACCTTC,CASSLKDNYGYTF
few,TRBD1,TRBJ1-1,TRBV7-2,TGTGCCAGCAGCTTACATGGTTTGGGACAGGGGACGGCTTTCTTT,CASSLHGLGQGTAFF
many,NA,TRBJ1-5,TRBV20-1,TGCAGTGCTACCCCCGGAAACAGGGATGGGGCGCCCCAGCATTTT,CSATPGNRDGAPQHF
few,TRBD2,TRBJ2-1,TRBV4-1,TGCGCCAGCAGCCTGACTAGCGGGGGGGCCAGGGGTGAGCAGTTCTTC,CASSLTSGGARGEQFF
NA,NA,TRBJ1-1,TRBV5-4,TGTGCCAGCAGCTTGGCCGTCCAGGGAGGCACTGAAGCTTTCTTT,CASSLAVQGGTEAFF
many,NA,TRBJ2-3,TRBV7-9,TGTGCCAGCAGCTCTGGGACCGGAGGAGGCACAGATACGCAGTATTTT,CASSSGTGGGTDTQYF
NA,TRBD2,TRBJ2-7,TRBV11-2,TGTGCCAGCAGCCAGACCCTCGCTAGCGGGGGGGCCTACGAGCAGTACTTC,CASSQTLASGGAYEQYF
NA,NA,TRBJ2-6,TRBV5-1,TGCGCCAGCACCGACATGTGGGCTCCCCTCTCTGGGGCCAACGTCCTGACTTTC,CASTDMWAPLSGANVLTF
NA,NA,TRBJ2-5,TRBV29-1,TGCAGCGTTGACAGGGGTCAGCTGACCCAGTACTTC,CSVDRGQLTQYF
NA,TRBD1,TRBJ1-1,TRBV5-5,TGTGCCAGCAGCCTCAGGGGGCAGGGGACTGAAGCTTTCTTT,CASSLRGQGTEAFF
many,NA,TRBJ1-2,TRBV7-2,TGTGCCAGCAGCCCCAGGACCCAAGCTAACTATGGCTACACCTTC,CASSPRTQANYGYTF
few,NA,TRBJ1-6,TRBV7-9,TGTGCCAGCAGCTTATCGGGGGGAGATTCACCCCTCCACTTT,CASSLSGGDSPLHF
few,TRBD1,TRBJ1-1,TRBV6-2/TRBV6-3,TGTGCCAGCAGTTGGGACAGGGGGCTACACACTGAAGCTTTCTTT,CASSWDRGLHTEAFF
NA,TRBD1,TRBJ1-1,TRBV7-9,TGTGCCAGCAGCTATGGACAGGGGGCGGGCACTGAAGCTTTCTTT,CASSYGQGAGTEAFF
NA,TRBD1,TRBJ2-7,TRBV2,TGTGCCAGCACAGGGGGCTCTTCCTACGAGCAGTACTTC,CASTGGSSYEQYF
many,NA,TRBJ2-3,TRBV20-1,TGCAGTCCTCGACTCGTACTTTCCACAGATACGCAGTATTTT,CSPRLVLSTDTQYF
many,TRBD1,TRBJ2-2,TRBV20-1,TGCAGTGCTGACGCGGGACAGGGTCGAGGGTTGGACACCGGGGAGCTGTTTTTT,CSADAGQGRGLDTGELFF
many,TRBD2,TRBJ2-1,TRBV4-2,TGTGCCAGCAGCCAAGAGAAGACTAGCGGGGGGAGCTCCTACAATGAGCAGTTCTTC,CASSQEKTSGGSSYNEQFF
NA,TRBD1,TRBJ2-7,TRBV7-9,TGTGCCAGCAGCCCCCCGGGACAGGGAATTGGCGAGCAGTACTTC,CASSPPGQGIGEQYF
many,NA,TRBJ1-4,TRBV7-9,TGTGCCAGCAGCTTGACCCGGTATGAAAAACTGTTTTTT,CASSLTRYEKLFF
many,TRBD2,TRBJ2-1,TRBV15,TGTGCCACCAGAGGGGTAGTAGGACTAGGGAATGAGCAGTTCTTC,CATRGVVGLGNEQFF
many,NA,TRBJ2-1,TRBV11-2,TGTGCCAGCAGCCGTACAGGGACGGCTACTAATGAGCAGTTCTTC,CASSRTGTATNEQFF
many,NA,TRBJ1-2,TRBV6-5,TGTGCCAGCACCCCCGGAGGGGGGCGCAACTATGGCTACACCTTC,CASTPGGGRNYGYTF
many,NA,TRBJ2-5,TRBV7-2,TGTGCCAGCAGCTTCCAGACTGGACAAGAGACCCAGTACTTC,CASSFQTGQETQYF
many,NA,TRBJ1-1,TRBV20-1,TGCAGTGCTAGAGGAGACAGCGCAAACACTGAAGCTTTCTTT,CSARGDSANTEAFF
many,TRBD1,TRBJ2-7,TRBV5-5,TGTGCCAGCAGCTTGGACAGGGGGCAAATCGAGCAGTACTTC,CASSLDRGQIEQYF
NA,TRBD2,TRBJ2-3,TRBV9,TGTGCCAGCAGCCCGAGGGAGGGAGCTAGCACAGATACGCAGTATTTT,CASSPREGASTDTQYF
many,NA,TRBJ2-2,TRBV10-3,TGTGCCAGCAGGGGTACGAACACCGGGGAGCTGTTTTTT,CASRGTNTGELFF
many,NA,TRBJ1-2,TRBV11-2,TGTGCCAGCAGCTTAGGCCAGAATAACTATGGCTACACCTTC,CASSLGQNNYGYTF
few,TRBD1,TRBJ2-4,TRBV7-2,TGTGCCAGCAGCCTGGACAGGGGGTCAAACATTCAGTACTTC,CASSLDRGSNIQYF
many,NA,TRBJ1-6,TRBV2,TGTGCCAGCAGTGGTCAATATGGACGGGGAAGCAATTCACCCCTCCACTTT,CASSGQYGRGSNSPLHF
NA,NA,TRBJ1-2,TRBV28,TGTGCCAGCAGTCCCCCCCGGGACACCCTCCCCTATGGCTACACCTTC,CASSPPRDTLPYGYTF
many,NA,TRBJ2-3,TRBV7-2,TGTGCCAGTTTGTCAGGGCCGAGCACAGATACGCAGTATTTT,CASLSGPSTDTQYF
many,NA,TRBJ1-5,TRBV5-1,TGCGCCAGCAGCCCAGGACAGAACAATCAGCCCCAGCATTTT,CASSPGQNNQPQHF
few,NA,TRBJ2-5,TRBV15,TGTGCCACCAGGACCGCCCAGGGTTCCGAGACCCAGTACTTC,CATRTAQGSETQYF
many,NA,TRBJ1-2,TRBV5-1,TGCGCCAGCAGCTCAACAGGGAACTATGGCTACACCTTC,CASSSTGNYGYTF
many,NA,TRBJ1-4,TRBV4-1,TGCGCCAGCAGCCAAGAGGGGCAGGGAGTAAATGAAAAACTGTTTTTT,CASSQEGQGVNEKLFF
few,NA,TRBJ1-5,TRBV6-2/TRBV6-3,TGTGCCAGCACCTCGGCCCCGGAGGGCCAGCCCCAGCATTTT,CASTSAPEGQPQHF
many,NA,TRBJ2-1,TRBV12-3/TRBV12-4,TGTGCCAGCAGTAGAAACAATGAGCAGTTCTTC,CASSRNNEQFF
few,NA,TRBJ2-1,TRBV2,TGTGCCAGCAGCAATAGGAACTACATCAAGTTCTTC,CASSNRNYIKFF
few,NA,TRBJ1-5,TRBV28,TGTGCCAGCAGTGGGGCAGACTCCGTGGGGTCCCAGCATTTT,CASSGADSVGSQHF
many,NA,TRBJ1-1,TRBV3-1,TGTGCCAGCAGCCCCCGGGGAGTGATGAACACTGAAGCTTTCTTT,CASSPRGVMNTEAFF
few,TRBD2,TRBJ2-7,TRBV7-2,TGTGCCAGCAGACCCGGGGGGGCCGTCTACGAGCAGTACTTC,CASRPGGAVYEQYF
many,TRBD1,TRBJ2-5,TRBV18,TGTGCCAGCTCACCGACAGGGGTGGAGACCCAGTACTTC,CASSPTGVETQYF
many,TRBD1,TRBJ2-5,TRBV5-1,TGCGCCAGCAGCTTCCCAGGGGGAGACCAAGAGACCCAGTACTTC,CASSFPGGDQETQYF
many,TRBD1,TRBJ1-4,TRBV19,TGTGCCAGTAGCCCCAGGGGGGTGGCTAATGAAAAACTGTTTTTT,CASSPRGVANEKLFF
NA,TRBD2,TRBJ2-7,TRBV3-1,TGTGCCAGCAGCCAAGGACTAGCGGGGGGGAAGCAGTACTTC,CASSQGLAGGKQYF
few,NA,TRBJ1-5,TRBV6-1,TGTGCCAGCAGCTGGGCAGGGAGTAGCAATCAGCCCCAGCATTTT,CASSWAGSSNQPQHF
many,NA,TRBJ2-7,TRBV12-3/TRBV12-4,TGTGCCAGCGTCGATAGCGGAAACCCCTACGAGCAGTACTTC,CASVDSGNPYEQYF
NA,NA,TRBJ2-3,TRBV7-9,TGTGCCAGCAGCTCTTGGGGGAGATCAGATACGCAGTATTTT,CASSSWGRSDTQYF
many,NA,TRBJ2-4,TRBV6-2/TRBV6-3,TGTGCCAGCAGTTACTCAGGGACAAACATTCAGTACTTC,CASSYSGTNIQYF
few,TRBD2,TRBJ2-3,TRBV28,TGTGCCAGCAGCTTGAGGGCTAGCGGGAGCACAGATACGCAGTATTTT,CASSLRASGSTDTQYF
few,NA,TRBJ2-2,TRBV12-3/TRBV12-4,TGTGCCAGCAGCATGAAAAGGACCGGGGAGCTGTTTTTT,CASSMKRTGELFF
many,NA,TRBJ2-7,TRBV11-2,TGTGCCAGCAATTCCGTAAGAAAGGGGTACGAGCAGTACTTC,CASNSVRKGYEQYF
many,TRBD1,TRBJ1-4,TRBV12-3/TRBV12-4,TGTGCCAGCAGGGCAAGGGACAGGGGGACTACTAATGAAAAACTGTTTTTT,CASRARDRGTTNEKLFF
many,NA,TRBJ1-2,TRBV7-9,TGTGCCAGCCCCGTTCCCTTGGCGGATGGCTACACCTTC,CASPVPLADGYTF
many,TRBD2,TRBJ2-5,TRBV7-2,TGTGCCAGCAGCTCGACTAGCGCCCAAGAGACCCAGTACTTC,CASSSTSAQETQYF
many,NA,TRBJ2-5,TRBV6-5,TGTGCCAGCAGCCCTAGACTGGAACAAGAGACCCAGTACTTC,CASSPRLEQETQYF
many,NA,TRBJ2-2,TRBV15,TGTGCCACCAGCAGGTCCCCGGGGGCTACCGGGGAGCTGTTTTTT,CATSRSPGATGELFF